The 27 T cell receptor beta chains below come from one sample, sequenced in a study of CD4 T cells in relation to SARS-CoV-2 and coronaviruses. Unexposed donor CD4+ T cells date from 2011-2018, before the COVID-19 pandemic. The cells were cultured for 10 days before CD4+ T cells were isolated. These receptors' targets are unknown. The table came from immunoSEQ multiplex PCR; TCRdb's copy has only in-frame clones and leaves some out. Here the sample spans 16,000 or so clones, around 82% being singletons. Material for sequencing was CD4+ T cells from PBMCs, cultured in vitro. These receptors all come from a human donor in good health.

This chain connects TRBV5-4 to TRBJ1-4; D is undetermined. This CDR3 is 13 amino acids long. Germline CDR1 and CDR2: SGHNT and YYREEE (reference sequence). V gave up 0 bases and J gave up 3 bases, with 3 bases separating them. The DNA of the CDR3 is TGTGCCAGCAGCTTGGTCCCTAATGAAAAACTGTTTTTT. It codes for CASSLVPNEKLFF. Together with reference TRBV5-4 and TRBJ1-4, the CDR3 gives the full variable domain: ETGVTQSPTHLIKTRGQQVTLRCSSQSGHNTVSWYQQALGQGPQFIFQYYREEENGRGNFPPRFSGLQFPNYSSELNVNALELDDSALYLCASSLVPNEKLFFGSGTQLSVL.

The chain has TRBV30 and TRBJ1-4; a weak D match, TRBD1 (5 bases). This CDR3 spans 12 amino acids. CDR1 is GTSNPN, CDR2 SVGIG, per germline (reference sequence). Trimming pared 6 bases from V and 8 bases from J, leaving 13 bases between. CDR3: CACEGTAEKLFF. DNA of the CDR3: TGTGCCTGCGAAGGGACTGCCGAAAAACTGTTTTTT.

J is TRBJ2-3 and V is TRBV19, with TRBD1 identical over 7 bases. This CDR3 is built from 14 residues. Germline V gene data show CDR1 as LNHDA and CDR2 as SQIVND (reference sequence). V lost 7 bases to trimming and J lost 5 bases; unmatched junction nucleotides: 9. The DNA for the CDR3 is TGTGCCAGTACTAACAGGGGCCTGGGAGATACGCAGTATTTT. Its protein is CASTNRGLGDTQYF.

The CDR3 DNA reads as TGTGCCAGCAGTTACGAAGAGACCCAGTACTTC. It translates to CASSYEETQYF. V and J are TRBV6-2 or TRBV6-3 and TRBJ2-5; D not certain. CDR3 size: 11 residues. Germline CDR1 and CDR2: MNHEY and SVGEGT. Trimming left V 2 bases short and J 3 bases short, with 1 base between.

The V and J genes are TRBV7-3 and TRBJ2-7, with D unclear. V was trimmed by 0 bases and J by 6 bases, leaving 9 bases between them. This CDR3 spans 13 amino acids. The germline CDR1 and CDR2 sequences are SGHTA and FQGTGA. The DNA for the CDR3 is TGTGCCAGCAGCTTAACAGGGTCCAGCGAGCAGTACTTC. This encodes CASSLTGSSEQYF. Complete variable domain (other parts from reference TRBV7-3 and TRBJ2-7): GAGVSQTPSNKVTEKGKYVELRCDPISGHTALYWYRQSLGQGPEFLIYFQGTGAADDSGLPNDRFFAVRPEGSVSTLKIQRTERGDSAVYLCASSLTGSSEQYFGPGTRLTVT.

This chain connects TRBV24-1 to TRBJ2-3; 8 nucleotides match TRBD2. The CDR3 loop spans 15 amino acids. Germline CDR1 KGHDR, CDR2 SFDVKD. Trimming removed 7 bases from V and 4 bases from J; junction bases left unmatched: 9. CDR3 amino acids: CATRGSGSGADTQYF. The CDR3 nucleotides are TGTGCCACCAGGGGGAGCGGGAGTGGCGCAGATACGCAGTATTTT.

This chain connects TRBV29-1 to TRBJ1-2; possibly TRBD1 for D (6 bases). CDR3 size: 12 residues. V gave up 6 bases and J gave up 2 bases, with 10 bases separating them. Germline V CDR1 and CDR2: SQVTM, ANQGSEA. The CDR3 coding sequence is TGCAGCGTGGACCAGGGGAACTATGGCTACACCTTC. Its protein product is CSVDQGNYGYTF.

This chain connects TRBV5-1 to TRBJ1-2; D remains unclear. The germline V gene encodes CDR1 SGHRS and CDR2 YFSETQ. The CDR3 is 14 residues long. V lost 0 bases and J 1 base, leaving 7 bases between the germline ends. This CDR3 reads CASSLEHYNYGYTF. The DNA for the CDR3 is TGCGCCAGCAGCTTGGAGCATTATAACTATGGCTACACCTTC. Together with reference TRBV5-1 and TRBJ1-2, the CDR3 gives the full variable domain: KAGVTQTPRYLIKTRGQQVTLSCSPISGHRSVSWYQQTPGQGLQFLFEYFSETQRNKGNFPGRFSGRQFSNSRSEMNVSTLELGDSALYLCASSLEHYNYGYTFGSGTRLTVV.

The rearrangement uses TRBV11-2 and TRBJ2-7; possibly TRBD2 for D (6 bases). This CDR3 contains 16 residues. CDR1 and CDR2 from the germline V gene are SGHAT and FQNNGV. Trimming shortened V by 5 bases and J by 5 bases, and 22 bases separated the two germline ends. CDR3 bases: TGTGCCAGCAGCATTATAAGGACCCGGGGGAACAACGAGCAGTACTTC. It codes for CASSIIRTRGNNEQYF.

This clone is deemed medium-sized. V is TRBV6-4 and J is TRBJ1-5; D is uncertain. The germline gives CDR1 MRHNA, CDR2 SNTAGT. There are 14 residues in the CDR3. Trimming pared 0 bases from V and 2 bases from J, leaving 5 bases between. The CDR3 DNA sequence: TGTGCCAGCAGTGACTCCCCAGGCAATCAGCCCCAGCATTTT. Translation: CASSDSPGNQPQHF.

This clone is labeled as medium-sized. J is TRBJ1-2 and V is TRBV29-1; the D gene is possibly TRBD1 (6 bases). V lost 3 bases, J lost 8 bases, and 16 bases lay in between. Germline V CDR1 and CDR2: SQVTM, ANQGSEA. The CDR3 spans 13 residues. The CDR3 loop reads CSVDVGTGHGYTF. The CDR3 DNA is TGCAGCGTTGACGTTGGCACAGGGCACGGCTACACCTTC.

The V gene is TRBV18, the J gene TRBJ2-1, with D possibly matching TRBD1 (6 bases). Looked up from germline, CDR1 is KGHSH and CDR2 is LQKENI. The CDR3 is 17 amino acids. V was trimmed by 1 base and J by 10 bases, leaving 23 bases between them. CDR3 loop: CASSPRVGTGKFGEQFF. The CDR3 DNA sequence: TGTGCCAGCTCACCACGGGTGGGCACAGGGAAGTTTGGAGAGCAGTTCTTC.

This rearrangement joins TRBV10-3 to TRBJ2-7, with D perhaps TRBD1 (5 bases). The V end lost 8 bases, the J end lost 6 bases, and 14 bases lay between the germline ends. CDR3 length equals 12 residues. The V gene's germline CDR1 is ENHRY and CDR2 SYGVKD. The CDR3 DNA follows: TGTGCCATCGGGGCCGGCACCCTCGAGCAGTACTTC. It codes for CAIGAGTLEQYF.

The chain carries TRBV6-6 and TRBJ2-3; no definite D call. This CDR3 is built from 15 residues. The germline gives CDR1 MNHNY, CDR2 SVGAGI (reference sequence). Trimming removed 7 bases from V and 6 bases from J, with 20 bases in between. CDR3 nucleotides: TGTGCCAGCATCCTAGGAGTATTGGACCGTGATACGCAGTATTTT. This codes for CASILGVLDRDTQYF.

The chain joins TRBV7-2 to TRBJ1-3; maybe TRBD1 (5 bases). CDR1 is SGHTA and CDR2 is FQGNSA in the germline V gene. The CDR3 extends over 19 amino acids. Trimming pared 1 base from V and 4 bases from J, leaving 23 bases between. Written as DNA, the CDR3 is TGTGCCAGCAGCTTAGTGGGGGGGTTAGGGTTAGGGAGCGGAAACACCATATATTTT. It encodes CASSLVGGLGLGSGNTIYF.

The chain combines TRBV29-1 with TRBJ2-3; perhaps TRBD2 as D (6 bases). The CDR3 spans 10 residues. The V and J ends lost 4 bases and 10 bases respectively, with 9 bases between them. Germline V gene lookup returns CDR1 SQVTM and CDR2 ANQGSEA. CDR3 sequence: CSVGGEAQYF. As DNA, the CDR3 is TGCAGCGTTGGTGGGGAGGCGCAGTATTTT.

The CDR3 DNA reads as TGTGCCAGCTCACTTAACCGACAGGACACTGGGGCCAACGTCCTGACTTTC. This codes for CASSLNRQDTGANVLTF. The chain links TRBV18 to TRBJ2-6, with D tentatively TRBD1 (6 bases). Germline V CDR1 and CDR2: KGHSH, LQKENI. V lost 4 bases, J lost 2 bases, and 15 bases lay in between. The CDR3 spans 17 residues.

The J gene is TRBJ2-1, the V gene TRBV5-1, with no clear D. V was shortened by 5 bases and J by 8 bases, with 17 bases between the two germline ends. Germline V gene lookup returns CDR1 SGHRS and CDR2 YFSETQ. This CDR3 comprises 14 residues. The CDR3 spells CASSGLVWKDEQFF. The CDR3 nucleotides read TGCGCCAGCAGTGGGCTAGTCTGGAAAGATGAGCAGTTCTTC. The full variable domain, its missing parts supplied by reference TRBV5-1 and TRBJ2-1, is KAGVTQTPRYLIKTRGQQVTLSCSPISGHRSVSWYQQTPGQGLQFLFEYFSETQRNKGNFPGRFSGRQFSNSRSEMNVSTLELGDSALYLCASSGLVWKDEQFFGPGTRLTVL.

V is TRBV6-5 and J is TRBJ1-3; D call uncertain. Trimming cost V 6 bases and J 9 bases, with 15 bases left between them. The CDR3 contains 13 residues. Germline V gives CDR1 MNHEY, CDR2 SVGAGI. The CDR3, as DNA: TGTGCCAGCAGCCAGGCCGGAATAGGCACCATATATTTT. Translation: CASSQAGIGTIYF.

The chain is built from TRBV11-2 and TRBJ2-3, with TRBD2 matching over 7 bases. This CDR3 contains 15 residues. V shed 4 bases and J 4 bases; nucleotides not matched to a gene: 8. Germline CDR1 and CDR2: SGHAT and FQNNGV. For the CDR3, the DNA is TGTGCCAGCAGCTCACGGGGCGGGAGCGCAGATACGCAGTATTTT. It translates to CASSSRGGSADTQYF.

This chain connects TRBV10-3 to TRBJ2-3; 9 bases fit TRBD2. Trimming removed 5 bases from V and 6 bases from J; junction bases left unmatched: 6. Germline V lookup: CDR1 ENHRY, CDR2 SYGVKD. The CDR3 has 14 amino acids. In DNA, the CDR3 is TGTGCCATCAGTTATGGGACTAGCTTCGATACGCAGTATTTT. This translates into CAISYGTSFDTQYF.

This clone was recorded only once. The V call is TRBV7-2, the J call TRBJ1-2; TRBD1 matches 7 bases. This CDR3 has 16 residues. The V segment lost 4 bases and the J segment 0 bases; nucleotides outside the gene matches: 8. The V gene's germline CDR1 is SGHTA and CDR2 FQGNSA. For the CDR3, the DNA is TGTGCCAGCAGCTCTAGACTCGGGACAGCTAACTATGGCTACACCTTC. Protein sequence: CASSSRLGTANYGYTF.

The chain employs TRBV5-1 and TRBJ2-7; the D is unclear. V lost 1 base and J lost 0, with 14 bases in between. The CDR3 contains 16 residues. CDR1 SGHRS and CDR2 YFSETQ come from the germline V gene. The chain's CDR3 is CASSLTPTANSYEQYF. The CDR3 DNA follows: TGCGCCAGCAGCTTGACGCCGACTGCGAACTCCTACGAGCAGTACTTC.

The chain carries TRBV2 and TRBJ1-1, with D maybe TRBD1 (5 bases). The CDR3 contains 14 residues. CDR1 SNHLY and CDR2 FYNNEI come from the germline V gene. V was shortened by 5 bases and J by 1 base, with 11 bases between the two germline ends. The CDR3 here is CASSTETANTEAFF. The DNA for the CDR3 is TGTGCCAGCAGTACAGAGACAGCGAACACTGAAGCTTTCTTT.

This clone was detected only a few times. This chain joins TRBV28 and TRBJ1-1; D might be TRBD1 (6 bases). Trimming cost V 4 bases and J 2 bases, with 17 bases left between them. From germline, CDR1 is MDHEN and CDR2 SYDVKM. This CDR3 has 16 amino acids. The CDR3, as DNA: TGTGCCAGCAGTTATTCCGGGGGGCTGAAAAACACTGAAGCTTTCTTT. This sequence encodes CASSYSGGLKNTEAFF.

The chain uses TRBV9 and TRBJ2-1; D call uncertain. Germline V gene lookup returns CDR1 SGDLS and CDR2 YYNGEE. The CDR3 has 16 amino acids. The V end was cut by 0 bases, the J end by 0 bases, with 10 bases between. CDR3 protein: CASSVGVPSSYNEQFF. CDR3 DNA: TGTGCCAGCAGCGTAGGGGTCCCTAGCTCCTACAATGAGCAGTTCTTC.

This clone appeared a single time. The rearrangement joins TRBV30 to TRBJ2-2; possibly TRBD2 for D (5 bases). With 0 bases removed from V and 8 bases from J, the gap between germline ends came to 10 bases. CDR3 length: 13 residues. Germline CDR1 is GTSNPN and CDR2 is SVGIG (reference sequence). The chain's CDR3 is CAWSVRGLGELFF. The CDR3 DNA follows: TGTGCCTGGAGTGTTAGAGGGCTGGGGGAGCTGTTTTTT.